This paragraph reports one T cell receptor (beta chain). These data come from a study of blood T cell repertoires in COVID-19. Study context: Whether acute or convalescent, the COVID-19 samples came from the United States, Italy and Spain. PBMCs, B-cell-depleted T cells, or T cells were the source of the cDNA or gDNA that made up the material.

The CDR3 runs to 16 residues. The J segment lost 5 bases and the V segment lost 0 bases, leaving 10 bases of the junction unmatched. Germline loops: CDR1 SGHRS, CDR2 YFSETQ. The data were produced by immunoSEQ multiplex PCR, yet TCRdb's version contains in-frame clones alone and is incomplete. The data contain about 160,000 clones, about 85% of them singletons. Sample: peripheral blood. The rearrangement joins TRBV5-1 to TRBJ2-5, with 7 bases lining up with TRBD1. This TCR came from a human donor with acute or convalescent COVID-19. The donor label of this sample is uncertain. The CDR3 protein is CASSLVAAGGVETQYF. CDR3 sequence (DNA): TGCGCCAGCAGCTTGGTAGCTGCAGGGGGAGTGGAGACCCAGTACTTC.